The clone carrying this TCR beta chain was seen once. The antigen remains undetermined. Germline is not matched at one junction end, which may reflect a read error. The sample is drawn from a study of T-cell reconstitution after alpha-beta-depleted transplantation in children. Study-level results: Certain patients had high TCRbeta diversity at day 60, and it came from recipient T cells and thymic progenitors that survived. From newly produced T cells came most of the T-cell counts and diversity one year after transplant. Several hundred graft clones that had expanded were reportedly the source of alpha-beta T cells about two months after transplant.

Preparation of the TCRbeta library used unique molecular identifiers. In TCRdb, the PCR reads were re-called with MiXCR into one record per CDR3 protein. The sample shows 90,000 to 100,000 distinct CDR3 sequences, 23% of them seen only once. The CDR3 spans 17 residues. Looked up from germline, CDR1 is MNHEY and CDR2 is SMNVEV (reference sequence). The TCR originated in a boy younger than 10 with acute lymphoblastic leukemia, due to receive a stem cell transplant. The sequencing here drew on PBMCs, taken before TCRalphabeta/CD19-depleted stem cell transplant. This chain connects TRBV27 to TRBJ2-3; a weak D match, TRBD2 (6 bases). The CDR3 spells CASSFLSFGTSTDTPYF. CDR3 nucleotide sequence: TGTGCCAGCAGTTTCCTCTCCTTCGGCACTAGCACAGATACGCCGTATTTT.